One and the same sample provided the 11 T cell receptor beta chains below, sequenced in a study of patients and donors after allogeneic stem cell transplantation. TCRdb used MiXCR to reprocess the RT-PCR reads, holding one entry per CDR3 protein. Of more than 850,000 distinct CDR3 sequences in the sample, roughly 18% were seen once. Sequenced sample: blood, either unsorted or a sorted T cell fraction (not recorded which). The receptors derive from a human donor who was either an allogeneic HSCT recipient or a stem cell or donor lymphocyte infusion donor (not recorded which). It is not recorded whose cells these are; they may come from a transplant donor.

This clonotype was counted a few times. The V gene is TRBV24-1, the J gene TRBJ2-4; no definite D call. This CDR3 has 13 amino acids. V lost 4 bases to trimming and J lost 2 bases, with 5 bases between them. Looked up from germline, CDR1 is KGHDR and CDR2 is SFDVKD. The CDR3 spells CATSEGSKNIQYF. DNA of the CDR3: TGTGCCACCAGTGAGGGATCCAAAAACATTCAGTACTTC.

V and J are TRBV7-9 and TRBJ2-1, with D unresolved. CDR3 length equals 12 residues. Germline assignment: CDR1 SEHNR and CDR2 FQNEAQ (reference sequence). Trimming took 6 bases from V and 4 from J, leaving 7 bases between them. The CDR3 protein is CASRIMYNEQFF. DNA of the CDR3: TGTGCCAGCAGGATTATGTACAATGAGCAGTTCTTC.

The table lists this clonotype with a few counts. This chain uses TRBV5-1 with TRBJ2-2; D is ambiguous. Between the trimmed V and J ends, which lost 1 base and 1 base, there was a span of 11 bases. Germline assignment: CDR1 SGHRS and CDR2 YFSETQ. CDR3 length equals 16 residues. CDR3 sequence reads: CASSLRFRQNTGELFF. The CDR3 DNA follows: TGCGCCAGCAGCTTGAGGTTTCGGCAGAACACCGGGGAGCTGTTTTTT.

The chain couples TRBV29-1 to TRBJ2-7; 11 nucleotides align to TRBD1. V was clipped by 4 bases and J by 0 bases; unmatched bases: 8. Germline loops: CDR1 SQVTM, CDR2 ANQGSEA. The CDR3 is made up of 16 amino acids. The CDR3, as DNA: TGCAGCGTTGGGACGGGGGACAGGGGGTTCTCCTACGAGCAGTACTTC. Translated, it gives CSVGTGDRGFSYEQYF.

This clonotype has only a few counts. The CDR3 region is CASSFGSGGFYEQYF. The CDR3, as DNA: TGTGCCAGCAGTTTCGGTAGCGGGGGATTCTACGAGCAGTACTTC. J is TRBJ2-7 and V is TRBV12-3 or TRBV12-4; 9 positions agree with TRBD2. V lost 3 bases and J lost 3; bases outside the gene matches: 6. The CDR3 consists of 15 residues.

This clonotype has ten or more counts. The chain combines TRBV4-2 with TRBJ1-1; no reliable D call. The V and J ends lost 4 bases and 5 bases respectively, with 17 bases between them. Germline CDR1 is LGHNA and CDR2 is YNFKEQ. This CDR3 spans 15 amino acids. The CDR3 sequence: CASSPGPLGETEAFF. CDR3 DNA sequence: TGTGCCAGCAGCCCCGGACCTCTTGGGGAGACTGAAGCTTTCTTT.

This clonotype was seen only a few times. The V and J genes are TRBV24-1 and TRBJ1-1; D not resolved. Trimming shortened V by 7 bases and J by 1 base, and 3 bases separated the two germline ends. The CDR3 is made up of 11 amino acids. Looked up from germline, CDR1 is KGHDR and CDR2 is SFDVKD. CDR3 sequence (DNA): TGTGCCACCAGGTCGAACACTGAAGCTTTCTTT. This gives the protein CATRSNTEAFF.

V usage is TRBV5-1 and J usage is TRBJ2-2, with D maybe TRBD2 (5 bases). Germline V gene lookup returns CDR1 SGHRS and CDR2 YFSETQ. The germline V and J ends were trimmed by 3 bases and 4 bases, with 13 bases remaining between them. The CDR3 is made up of 15 amino acids. The CDR3 loop reads CASSSRAVSTGELFF. CDR3 nucleotides: TGCGCCAGCAGCTCGAGGGCCGTGAGCACCGGGGAGCTGTTTTTT. Using reference TRBV5-1 and TRBJ2-2 for the parts outside the CDR3, the full variable domain is KAGVTQTPRYLIKTRGQQVTLSCSPISGHRSVSWYQQTPGQGLQFLFEYFSETQRNKGNFPGRFSGRQFSNSRSEMNVSTLELGDSALYLCASSSRAVSTGELFFGEGSRLTVL.

This chain joins TRBV30 and TRBJ1-2; D call uncertain. Between the trimmed V and J ends, which lost 2 bases and 2 bases, there was a span of 12 bases. The CDR3 has 14 amino acids. The V gene's germline CDR1 is GTSNPN and CDR2 SVGIG (reference sequence). CDR3 DNA sequence: TGTGCCTGGAGTAATAGGCAGACAAACTATGGCTACACCTTC. This encodes CAWSNRQTNYGYTF.

The rearrangement joins TRBV9 to TRBJ2-1; D gene uncertain. CDR1 SGDLS and CDR2 YYNGEE come from the germline V gene. The V end lost 0 bases, the J end lost 3 bases, and 4 bases lay between the germline ends. The length of the CDR3 is 13 residues. The CDR3 reads CASSVAIYNEQFF. The CDR3 coding sequence is TGTGCCAGCAGCGTAGCTATCTACAATGAGCAGTTCTTC. Using reference TRBV9 and TRBJ2-1 for the parts outside the CDR3, the full variable domain is DSGVTQTPKHLITATGQRVTLRCSPRSGDLSVYWYQQSLDQGLQFLIQYYNGEERAKGNILERFSAQQFPDLHSELNLSSLELGDSALYFCASSVAIYNEQFFGPGTRLTVL.

The CDR3, as DNA: TGCAGCGCCCAGGACAGGCAGAACACTGAAGCTTTCTTT. Protein: CSAQDRQNTEAFF. J is TRBJ1-1 and V is TRBV29-1; 7 nucleotides agree with TRBD1. The germline V gene has CDR1 SQVTM and CDR2 ANQGSEA. The CDR3 is made up of 13 amino acids. With 7 bases clipped from V and 1 base from J, the junction kept 6 bases outside the gene matches.